This is a list of T cell receptor beta chains from one sample in a study of CD8+ T cells in alopecia areata. Repertoires were generated with immunoSEQ multiplex PCR, while TCRdb's copy carries only in-frame clones and drops some. The repertoire consists of around 100,000 clones, with just under 60% occurring once and the leading ten covering less than 20%. The source material was CD8+ T cells sorted from blood, sampled at approximately week 56, from a patient treated with tofacitinib. The receptor set was obtained from a human donor with alopecia areata. The CDR3 runs from the conserved cysteine through the conserved F or W. Fields, in order: V gene, clone size, D gene, J gene, CDR3 DNA, CDR3 protein. D genes are given only for firm matches. The size field is filled for only some rows; it gives once, few, many or a size class.

>TRBV4-1|.|.|TRBJ2-1
TGCGCCAGCAGCCAAGAAGATTTAGAGCAGTTCTTC
CASSQEDLEQFF
>TRBV7-2|.|.|TRBJ2-3
TGTGCCAGCAGCCCCTTTGAGTGGAGAGATACGCAGTATTTT
CASSPFEWRDTQYF
>TRBV19|.|.|TRBJ1-1
TGTGCCAGTAGTATGAAGGGAACGAACACTGAAGCTTTCTTT
CASSMKGTNTEAFF
>TRBV11-2|.|.|TRBJ2-3
TGTGCCAGCAGCTTCCCAACAGATACGCAGTATTTT
CASSFPTDTQYF
>TRBV4-2|.|.|TRBJ2-3
TGTGCCAGCACCGGAGGGGATACAGATACGCAGTATTTT
CASTGGDTDTQYF
>TRBV7-9|.|.|TRBJ2-1
TGTGCCAGCAGCCCTCTAGGGTTCAATGAGCAGTTCTTC
CASSPLGFNEQFF
>TRBV2|few|.|TRBJ1-2
TGTGCCAGCAGTGAAGAAGCAGACACTAACTATGGCTACACCTTC
CASSEEADTNYGYTF
>TRBV5-6|few|TRBD1|TRBJ1-4
TGTGCCAGCAGCTTGGGGGGACAGGTTGTTGAAAAACTGTTTTTT
CASSLGGQVVEKLFF
>TRBV7-9|.|.|TRBJ2-7
TGTGCCAGCAGCTCCACAGGAAACTACGAGCAGTACTTC
CASSSTGNYEQYF
>TRBV30|once|.|TRBJ2-1
TGTGCCTGGAAGGGGGAGAGTGAGCAGTTCTTC
CAWKGESEQFF
>TRBV7-2|few|.|TRBJ2-5
TGTGCCAGCAGCCCGGGATGGGAGACCCAGTACTTC
CASSPGWETQYF
>TRBV13|.|.|TRBJ1-3
TGTGCCAGCAGAGTGCAAAATGGAAACACCATATATTTT
CASRVQNGNTIYF
>TRBV2|.|TRBD1|TRBJ1-2
TGTGCCAGCAGTCCGGGACAGGGGGTCGAGGGCTACACCTTC
CASSPGQGVEGYTF